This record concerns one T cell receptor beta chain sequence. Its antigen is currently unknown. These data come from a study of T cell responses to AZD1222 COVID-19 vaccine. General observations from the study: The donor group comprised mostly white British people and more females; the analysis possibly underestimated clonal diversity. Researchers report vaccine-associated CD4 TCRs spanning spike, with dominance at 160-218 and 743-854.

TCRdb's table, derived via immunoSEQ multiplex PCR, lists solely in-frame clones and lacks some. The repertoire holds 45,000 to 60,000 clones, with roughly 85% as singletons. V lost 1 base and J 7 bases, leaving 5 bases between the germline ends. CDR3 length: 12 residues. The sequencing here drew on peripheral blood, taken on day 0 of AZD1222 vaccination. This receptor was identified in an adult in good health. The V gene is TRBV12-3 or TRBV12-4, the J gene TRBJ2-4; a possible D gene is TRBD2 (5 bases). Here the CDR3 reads CASSLGGNIQYF. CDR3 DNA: TGTGCCAGCAGTTTAGGCGGGAACATTCAGTACTTC.